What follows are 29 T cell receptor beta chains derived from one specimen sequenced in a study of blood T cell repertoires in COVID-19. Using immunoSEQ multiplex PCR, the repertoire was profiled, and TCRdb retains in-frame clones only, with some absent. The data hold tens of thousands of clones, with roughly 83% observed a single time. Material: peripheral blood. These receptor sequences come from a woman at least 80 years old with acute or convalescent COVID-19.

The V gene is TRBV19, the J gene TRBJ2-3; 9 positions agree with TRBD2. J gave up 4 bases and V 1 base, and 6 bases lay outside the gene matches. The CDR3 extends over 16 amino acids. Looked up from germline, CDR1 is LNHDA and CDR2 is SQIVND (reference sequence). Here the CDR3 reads CASSIGVAGESDTQYF. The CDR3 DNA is TGTGCCAGTAGTATAGGAGTAGCGGGAGAGTCAGATACGCAGTATTTT.

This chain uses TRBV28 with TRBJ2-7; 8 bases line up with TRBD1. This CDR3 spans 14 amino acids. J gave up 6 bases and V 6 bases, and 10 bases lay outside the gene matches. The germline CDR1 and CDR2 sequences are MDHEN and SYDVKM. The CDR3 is CASRALQGDGEQYF. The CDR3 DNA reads TGTGCCAGCAGAGCTTTACAGGGGGATGGCGAGCAGTACTTC.

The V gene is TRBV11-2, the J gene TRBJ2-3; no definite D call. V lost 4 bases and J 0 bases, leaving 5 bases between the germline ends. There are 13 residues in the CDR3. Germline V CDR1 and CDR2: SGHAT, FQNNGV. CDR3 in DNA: TGTGCCAGCAGCTCCGGTAGCACAGATACGCAGTATTTT. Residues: CASSSGSTDTQYF.

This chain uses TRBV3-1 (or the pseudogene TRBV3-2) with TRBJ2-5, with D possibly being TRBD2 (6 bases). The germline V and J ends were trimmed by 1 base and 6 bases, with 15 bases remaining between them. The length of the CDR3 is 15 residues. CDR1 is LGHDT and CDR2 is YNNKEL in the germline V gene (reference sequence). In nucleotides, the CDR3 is TGTGCCAGCAGCCAAGGTGGCGGGGCAGGGAAGACCCAGTACTTC. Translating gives CASSQGGGAGKTQYF.

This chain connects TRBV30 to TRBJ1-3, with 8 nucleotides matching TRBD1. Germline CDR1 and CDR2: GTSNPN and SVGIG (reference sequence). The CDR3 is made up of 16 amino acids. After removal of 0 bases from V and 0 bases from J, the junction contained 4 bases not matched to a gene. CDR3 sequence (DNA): TGTGCCTGGAGTGTACGCGGGACAGGCTCTGGAAACACCATATATTTT. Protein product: CAWSVRGTGSGNTIYF.

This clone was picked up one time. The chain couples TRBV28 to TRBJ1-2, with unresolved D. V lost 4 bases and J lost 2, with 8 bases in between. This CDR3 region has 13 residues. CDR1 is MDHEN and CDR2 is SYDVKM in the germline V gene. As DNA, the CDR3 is TGTGCCAGCAGTTCAACAGTCAACTATGGCTACACCTTC. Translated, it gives CASSSTVNYGYTF.

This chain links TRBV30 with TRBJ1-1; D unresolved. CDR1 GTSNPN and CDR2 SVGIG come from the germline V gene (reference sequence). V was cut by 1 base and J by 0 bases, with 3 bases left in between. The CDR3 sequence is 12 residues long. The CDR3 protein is CAWSGMNTEAFF. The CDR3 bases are TGTGCCTGGAGTGGTATGAACACTGAAGCTTTCTTT.

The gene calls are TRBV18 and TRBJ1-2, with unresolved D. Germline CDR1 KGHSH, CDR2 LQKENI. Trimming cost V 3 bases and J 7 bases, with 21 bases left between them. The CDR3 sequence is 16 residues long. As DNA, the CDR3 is TGTGCCAGCTCACCGGAATATATCAGAGGCCTCGTTGGCTACACCTTC. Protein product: CASSPEYIRGLVGYTF.

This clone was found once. CDR3 amino acids: CASSQRRSSYNEQFF. In nucleotides, the CDR3 is TGTGCCAGCAGCCAAAGGAGAAGCTCCTACAATGAGCAGTTCTTC. V and J are TRBV14 and TRBJ2-1; D call uncertain. Per the germline V gene, CDR1 is SGHDN and CDR2 is FVKESK. V lost 2 bases, J lost 0 bases, and 8 bases lay in between. This CDR3 region has 15 residues.

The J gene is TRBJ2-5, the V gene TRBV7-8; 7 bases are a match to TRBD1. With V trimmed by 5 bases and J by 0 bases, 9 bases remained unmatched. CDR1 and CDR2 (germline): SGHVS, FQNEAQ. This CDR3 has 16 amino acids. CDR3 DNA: TGTGCCAGCAGCAAAAGGGACAGTCAGTACCAAGAGACCCAGTACTTC. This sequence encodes CASSKRDSQYQETQYF. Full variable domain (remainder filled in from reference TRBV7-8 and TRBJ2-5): GAGVSQSPRYKVAKRGQDVALRCDPISGHVSLFWYQQALGQGPEFLTYFQNEAQLDKSGLPSDRFFAERPEGSVSTLKIQRTQQEDSAVYLCASSKRDSQYQETQYFGPGTRLLVL.

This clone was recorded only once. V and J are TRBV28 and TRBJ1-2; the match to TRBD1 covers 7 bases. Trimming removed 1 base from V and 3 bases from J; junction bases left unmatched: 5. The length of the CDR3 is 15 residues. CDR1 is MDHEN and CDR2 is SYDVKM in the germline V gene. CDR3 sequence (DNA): TGTGCCAGCAGTTTATATACACAGGGGTACTATGGCTACACCTTC. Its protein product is CASSLYTQGYYGYTF.

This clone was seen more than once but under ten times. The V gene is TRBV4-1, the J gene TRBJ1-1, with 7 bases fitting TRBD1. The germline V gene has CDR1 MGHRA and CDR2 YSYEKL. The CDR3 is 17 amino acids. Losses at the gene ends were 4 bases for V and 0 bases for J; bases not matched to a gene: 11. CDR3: CASSRGLTGVVNTEAFF. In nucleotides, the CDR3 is TGCGCCAGCAGCCGTGGACTTACAGGGGTCGTGAACACTGAAGCTTTCTTT.

CDR3 sequence: CASSAQGQGGQPQHF. The CDR3 DNA is TGTGCCAGCAGCGCCCAGGGACAGGGAGGACAGCCCCAGCATTTT. J is TRBJ1-5 and V is TRBV6-5, with 9 bases fitting TRBD1. In germline, CDR1 is MNHEY, CDR2 SVGAGI. The ends lost 6 bases at V and 7 bases at J; junction bases unmatched: 10. There are 15 residues in the CDR3.

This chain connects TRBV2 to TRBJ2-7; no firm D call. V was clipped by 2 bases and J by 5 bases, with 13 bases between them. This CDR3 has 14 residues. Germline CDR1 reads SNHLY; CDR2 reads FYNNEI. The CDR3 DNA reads TGTGCCAGCAGTGAACAGTCCGTCCCAGACGAGCAGTACGTC. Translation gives CASSEQSVPDEQYV.

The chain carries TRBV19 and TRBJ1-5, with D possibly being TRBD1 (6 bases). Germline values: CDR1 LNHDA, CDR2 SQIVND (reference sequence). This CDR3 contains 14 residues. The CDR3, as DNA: TGTGCTAGTCTCCGTCGGGGGGCGGATCAGCCCCAGCATTTT. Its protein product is CASLRRGADQPQHF. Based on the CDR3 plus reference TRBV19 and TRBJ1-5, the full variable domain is DGGITQSPKYLFRKEGQNVTLSCEQNLNHDAMYWYRQDPGQGLRLIYYSQIVNDFQKGDIAEGYSVSREKKESFPLTVTSAQKNPTAFYLCASLRRGADQPQHFGDGTRLSIL.

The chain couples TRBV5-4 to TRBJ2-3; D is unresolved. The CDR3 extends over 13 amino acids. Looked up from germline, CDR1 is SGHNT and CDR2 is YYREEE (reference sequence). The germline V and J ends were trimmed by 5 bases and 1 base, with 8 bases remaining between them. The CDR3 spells CASSTVGTDTQYF. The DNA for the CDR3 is TGTGCCAGCAGTACAGTGGGCACAGATACGCAGTATTTT.

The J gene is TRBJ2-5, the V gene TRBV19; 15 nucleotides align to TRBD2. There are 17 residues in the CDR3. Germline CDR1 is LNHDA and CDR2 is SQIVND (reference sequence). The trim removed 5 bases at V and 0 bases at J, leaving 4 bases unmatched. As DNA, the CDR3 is TGTGCCAGTAGTCTGGGGACTAGCGGGGGGTACCAAGAGACCCAGTACTTC. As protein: CASSLGTSGGYQETQYF.

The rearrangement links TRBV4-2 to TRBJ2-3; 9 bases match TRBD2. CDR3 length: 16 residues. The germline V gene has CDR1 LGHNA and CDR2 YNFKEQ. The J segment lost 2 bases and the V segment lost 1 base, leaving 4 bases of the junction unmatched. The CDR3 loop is CASSQATSGVTDTQYF. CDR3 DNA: TGTGCCAGCAGCCAAGCGACTAGCGGAGTCACAGATACGCAGTATTTT.

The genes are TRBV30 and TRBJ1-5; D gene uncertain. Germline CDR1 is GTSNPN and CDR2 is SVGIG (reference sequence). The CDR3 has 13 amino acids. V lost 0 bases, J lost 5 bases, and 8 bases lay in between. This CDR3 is CAWSVTGYQPQHF. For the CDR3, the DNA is TGTGCCTGGAGTGTAACGGGTTATCAGCCCCAGCATTTT.

In DNA, the CDR3 is TGCGCCAGCAGCCGCACTAGCGGGCGCCTAGAGACCCAGTACTTC. It codes for CASSRTSGRLETQYF. The rearrangement links TRBV5-1 to TRBJ2-5; 9 nucleotides agree with TRBD2. CDR3 length: 15 residues. The ends lost 4 bases at V and 4 bases at J; junction bases unmatched: 8. Germline-derived CDR1 and CDR2 are SGHRS and YFSETQ.

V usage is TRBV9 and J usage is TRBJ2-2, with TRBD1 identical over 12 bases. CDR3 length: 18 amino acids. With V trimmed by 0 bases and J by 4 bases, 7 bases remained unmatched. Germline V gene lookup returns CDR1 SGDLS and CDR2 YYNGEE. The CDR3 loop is CASSVGAGDRGRTGELFF. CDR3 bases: TGTGCCAGCAGCGTAGGGGCGGGGGACAGGGGGCGCACCGGGGAGCTGTTTTTT. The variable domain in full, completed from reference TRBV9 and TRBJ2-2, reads DSGVTQTPKHLITATGQRVTLRCSPRSGDLSVYWYQQSLDQGLQFLIQYYNGEERAKGNILERFSAQQFPDLHSELNLSSLELGDSALYFCASSVGAGDRGRTGELFFGEGSRLTVL.

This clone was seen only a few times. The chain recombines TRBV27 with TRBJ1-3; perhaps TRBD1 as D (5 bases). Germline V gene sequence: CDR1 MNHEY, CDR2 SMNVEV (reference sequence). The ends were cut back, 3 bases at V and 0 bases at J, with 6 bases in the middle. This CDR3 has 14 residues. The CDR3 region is CASSLDISGNTIYF. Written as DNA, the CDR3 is TGTGCCAGCAGTTTGGACATCTCTGGAAACACCATATATTTT.

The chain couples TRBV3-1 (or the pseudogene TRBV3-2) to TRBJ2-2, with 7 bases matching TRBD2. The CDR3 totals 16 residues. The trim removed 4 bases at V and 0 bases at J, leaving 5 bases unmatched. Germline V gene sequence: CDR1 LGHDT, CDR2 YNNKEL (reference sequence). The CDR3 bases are TGTGCCAGCAGCCTCGGGGGGTCCACGAACACCGGGGAGCTGTTTTTT. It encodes CASSLGGSTNTGELFF.

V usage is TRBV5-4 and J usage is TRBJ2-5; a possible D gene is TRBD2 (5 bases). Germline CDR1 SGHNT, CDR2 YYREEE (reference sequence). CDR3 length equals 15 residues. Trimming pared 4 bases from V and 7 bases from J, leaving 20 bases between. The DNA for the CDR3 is TGTGCCAGCAGCCCGTACGTGAGCCCCGAGGGGACCCAGTACTTC. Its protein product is CASSPYVSPEGTQYF.

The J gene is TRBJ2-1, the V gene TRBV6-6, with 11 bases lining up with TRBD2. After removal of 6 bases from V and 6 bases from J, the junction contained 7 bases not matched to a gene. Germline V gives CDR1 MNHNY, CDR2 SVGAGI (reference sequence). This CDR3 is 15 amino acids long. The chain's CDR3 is CASSILAGAGNEQFF. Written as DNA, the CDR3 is TGTGCCAGCAGCATACTAGCGGGGGCGGGCAATGAGCAGTTCTTC.

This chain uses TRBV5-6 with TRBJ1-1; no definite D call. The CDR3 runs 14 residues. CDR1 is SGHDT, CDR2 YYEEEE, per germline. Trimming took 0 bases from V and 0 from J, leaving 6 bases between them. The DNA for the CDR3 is TGTGCCAGCAGCTTGGGGTACATGAACACTGAAGCTTTCTTT. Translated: CASSLGYMNTEAFF.

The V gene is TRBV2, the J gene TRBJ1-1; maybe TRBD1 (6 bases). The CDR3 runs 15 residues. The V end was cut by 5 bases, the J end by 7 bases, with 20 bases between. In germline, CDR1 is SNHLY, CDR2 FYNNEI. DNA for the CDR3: TGTGCCAGCAGTTTCTTCCAGGGGACTATGGGTGAAGCTTTCTTT. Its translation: CASSFFQGTMGEAFF.

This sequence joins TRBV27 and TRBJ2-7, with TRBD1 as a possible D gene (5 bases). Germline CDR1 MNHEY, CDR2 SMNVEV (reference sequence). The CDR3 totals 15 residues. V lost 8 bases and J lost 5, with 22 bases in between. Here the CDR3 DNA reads TGTGCCAGCGCCGACGAGACAGAGGTTGTCCACGAGCAGTACTTC. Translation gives CASADETEVVHEQYF.

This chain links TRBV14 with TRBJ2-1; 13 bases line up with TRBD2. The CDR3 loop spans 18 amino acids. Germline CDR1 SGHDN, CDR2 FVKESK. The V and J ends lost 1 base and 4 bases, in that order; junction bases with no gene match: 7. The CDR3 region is CASSQGLAGGSPYNEQFF. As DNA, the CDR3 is TGTGCCAGCAGCCAAGGACTAGCGGGGGGTTCCCCTTACAATGAGCAGTTCTTC.